This TCR beta chain was sequenced for a study of T cells expressing NK-cell markers. Study outcomes and limitations: About 1.0-8% of CD8+ T cells in several donors belonged to dominant NKG2C+ clonotypes.

The V gene's germline CDR1 is SNHLY and CDR2 FYNNEI. The CDR3 is 14 amino acids. TCRdb re-called the 5' RACE reads and gives one entry per CDR3 protein, without DNA. This repertoire includes 400,000 to 500,000 distinct CDR3 sequences. Worth noting for this clonotype: Antigen: not known.

This clonotype originated in a woman between 18 and 75 years old in good health. The sample consisted of blood T cells: a sorted CD56 or NKG2C T cell subset, CD4+ or CD8+ T cells, or bulk PBMC T cells (not recorded which). This sequence joins TRBV2 and TRBJ2-3; checking the TCRdb D call of TRBD1 is not possible without DNA. CDR3 sequence reads: CASSDWGARGTQYF.